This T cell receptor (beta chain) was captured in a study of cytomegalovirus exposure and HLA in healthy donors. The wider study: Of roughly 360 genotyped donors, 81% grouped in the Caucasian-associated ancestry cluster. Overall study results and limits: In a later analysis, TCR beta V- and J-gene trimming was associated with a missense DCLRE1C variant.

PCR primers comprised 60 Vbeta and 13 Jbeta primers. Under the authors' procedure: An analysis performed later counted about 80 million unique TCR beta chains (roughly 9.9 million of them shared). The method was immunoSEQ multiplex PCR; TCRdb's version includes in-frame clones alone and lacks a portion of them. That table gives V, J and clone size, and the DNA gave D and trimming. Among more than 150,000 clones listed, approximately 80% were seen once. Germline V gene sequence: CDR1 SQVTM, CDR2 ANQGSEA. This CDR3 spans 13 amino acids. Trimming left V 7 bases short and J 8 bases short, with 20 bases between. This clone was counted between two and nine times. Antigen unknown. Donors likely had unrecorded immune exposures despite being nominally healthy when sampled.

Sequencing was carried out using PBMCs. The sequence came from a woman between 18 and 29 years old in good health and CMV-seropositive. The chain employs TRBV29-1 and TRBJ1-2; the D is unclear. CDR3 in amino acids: CSATDGSLGGYTF. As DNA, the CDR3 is TGCAGCGCCACAGACGGGAGCCTGGGGGGCTACACCTTC.